This is a list of T cell receptor beta chains from one sample in a study of cytomegalovirus exposure and HLA in healthy donors. TCRdb's table, derived via immunoSEQ multiplex PCR, lists solely in-frame clones and lacks some. The sample shows more than 95,000 clones, 80% to 90% of them seen only once. Sequencing used PBMCs. The receptor source for this set is a woman in her late teens or twenties in good health and CMV-seronegative. CDR3s include the opening cysteine and the closing phenylalanine or tryptophan. Each record gives: D gene, clone size, J gene, V gene, CDR3 protein, CDR3 DNA. The D gene is left open where the match is weak. Size tells how often a clone was seen (once, few, many) or the class of an expanded clone, and some rows leave it out.

D: NA
size: NA
J: TRBJ1-6
V: TRBV12-5
CDR3: CASGSNSPLHF
DNA: TGTGCTAGTGGCTCCAATTCACCCCTCCACTTT

D: NA
size: NA
J: TRBJ1-5
V: TRBV18
CDR3: CASSPTGLSNQPQHF
DNA: TGTGCCAGCTCACCGACAGGCCTGAGCAATCAGCCCCAGCATTTT

D: NA
size: once
J: TRBJ2-1
V: TRBV7-9
CDR3: CASSPTAFSEQFF
DNA: TGTGCCAGCAGCCCGACAGCTTTTAGTGAGCAGTTCTTC

D: NA
size: NA
J: TRBJ2-6
V: TRBV27
CDR3: CASSFSSGANVLTF
DNA: TGTGCCAGCAGTTTCAGTTCTGGGGCCAACGTCCTGACTTTC

D: TRBD2
size: NA
J: TRBJ2-1
V: TRBV7-9
CDR3: CASSSIAGGYNEQFF
DNA: TGTGCCAGCAGTTCTATAGCGGGAGGCTACAATGAGCAGTTCTTC

D: NA
size: NA
J: TRBJ2-2
V: TRBV2
CDR3: CASSELPLSTGELFF
DNA: TGTGCCAGCAGTGAATTGCCCCTGAGCACCGGGGAGCTGTTTTTT

D: TRBD2
size: NA
J: TRBJ2-5
V: TRBV29-1
CDR3: CSATSVKETQYF
DNA: TGCAGCGCCACTAGCGTGAAAGAGACCCAGTACTTC

D: NA
size: NA
J: TRBJ2-3
V: TRBV7-2
CDR3: CASSQVHGGGQYF
DNA: TGTGCCAGCAGCCAGGTCCACGGCGGAGGGCAGTATTTT

D: NA
size: NA
J: TRBJ2-1
V: TRBV6-6
CDR3: CASSLAGGDNEQFF
DNA: TGTGCCAGCAGCCTTGCGGGTGGCGACAATGAGCAGTTCTTC

D: NA
size: once
J: TRBJ1-2
V: TRBV28
CDR3: CASSLNPLSRGYTF
DNA: TGTGCCAGCAGTTTAAACCCCTTGAGCCGCGGCTACACCTTC

D: TRBD1
size: NA
J: TRBJ1-4
V: TRBV19
CDR3: CASKTGRSNEKLFF
DNA: TGTGCCAGTAAGACAGGGAGGTCGAATGAAAAACTGTTTTTT

D: NA
size: NA
J: TRBJ1-2
V: TRBV29-1
CDR3: CSVRSETVGYTF
DNA: TGCAGCGTTCGGTCCGAAACGGTGGGCTACACCTTC

D: TRBD1
size: NA
J: TRBJ1-6
V: TRBV30
CDR3: CAWRWTGWGSSPLHF
DNA: TGTGCCTGGAGGTGGACAGGCTGGGGGTCGTCACCCCTCCACTTT

D: NA
size: NA
J: TRBJ2-1
V: TRBV18
CDR3: CASSPPSVPWYEQFF
DNA: TGTGCCAGCTCACCACCTAGCGTCCCGTGGTATGAGCAGTTCTTC

D: NA
size: NA
J: TRBJ2-2
V: TRBV4-1
CDR3: CASSQDAHTGELFF
DNA: TGCGCCAGCAGCCAAGATGCGCACACCGGGGAGCTGTTTTTT

D: NA
size: NA
J: TRBJ1-2
V: TRBV6-4
CDR3: CASSVRGFSNYGYTF
DNA: TGTGCCAGCAGTGTAAGAGGTTTTTCTAACTATGGCTACACCTTC

D: NA
size: NA
J: TRBJ2-1
V: TRBV19
CDR3: CASSISASHPNEQFF
DNA: TGTGCCAGTAGTATTAGCGCTTCGCACCCCAATGAGCAGTTCTTC

D: NA
size: NA
J: TRBJ2-2
V: TRBV6-5
CDR3: CASRETNTGELFF
DNA: TGTGCCAGTCGGGAGACGAACACCGGGGAGCTGTTTTTT

D: TRBD2
size: NA
J: TRBJ2-1
V: TRBV5-4
CDR3: CASSFGEGIDEQFF
DNA: TGTGCCAGCAGCTTTGGGGAGGGTATTGATGAGCAGTTCTTC

D: TRBD2
size: NA
J: TRBJ2-1
V: TRBV5-1
CDR3: CASSLVGLAGGRNEQFF
DNA: TGCGCCAGCAGCTTGGTGGGGCTAGCGGGAGGGCGCAATGAGCAGTTCTTC

D: TRBD1
size: NA
J: TRBJ2-1
V: TRBV4-1
CDR3: CASSQGTGDLNEQFF
DNA: TGCGCCAGCAGCCAGGGGACAGGGGATTTAAATGAGCAGTTCTTC

D: NA
size: NA
J: TRBJ1-1
V: TRBV28
CDR3: CASRGTGTMVTEAFF
DNA: TGTGCCAGCAGGGGGACCGGGACAATGGTCACTGAAGCTTTCTTT

D: NA
size: NA
J: TRBJ1-1
V: TRBV7-9
CDR3: CASSLGGDVEAFF
DNA: TGTGCCAGCAGCTTAGGAGGTGATGTTGAAGCTTTCTTT

D: NA
size: NA
J: TRBJ2-7
V: TRBV27
CDR3: CASSLGRGYSYEQYF
DNA: TGTGCCAGCAGTTTGGGTAGGGGCTACTCCTACGAGCAGTACTTC

D: NA
size: NA
J: TRBJ2-7
V: TRBV28
CDR3: CASSFSPGVYEQYF
DNA: TGTGCCAGCAGTTTTTCCCCGGGAGTGTACGAGCAGTACTTC

D: TRBD1
size: NA
J: TRBJ1-5
V: TRBV4-3
CDR3: CASSQGGTAGQPQHF
DNA: TGCGCCAGCAGCCAAGGCGGGACAGCTGGTCAGCCCCAGCATTTT

D: NA
size: NA
J: TRBJ1-5
V: TRBV30
CDR3: CAWSATNNQPQHF
DNA: TGTGCCTGGAGCGCGACTAATAATCAGCCCCAGCATTTT

D: NA
size: NA
J: TRBJ2-7
V: TRBV27
CDR3: CASTSTRFSYEQYF
DNA: TGTGCCAGCACCTCGACCAGGTTTTCCTACGAGCAGTACTTC

D: TRBD1
size: NA
J: TRBJ2-2
V: TRBV5-1
CDR3: CASQIGQGGTGELFF
DNA: TGCGCCAGCCAGATTGGACAGGGTGGCACCGGGGAGCTGTTTTTT

D: TRBD2
size: NA
J: TRBJ2-1
V: TRBV5-8
CDR3: CASRGRGGGNEQFF
DNA: TGTGCCAGCCGCGGGCGGGGGGGAGGAAATGAGCAGTTCTTC

D: TRBD1
size: NA
J: TRBJ1-2
V: TRBV11-3
CDR3: CASRTPGQGQNGYTF
DNA: TGTGCCAGCAGGACTCCGGGACAGGGACAAAATGGCTACACCTTC

D: TRBD1
size: NA
J: TRBJ1-2
V: TRBV2
CDR3: CASSGGQDYGYTF
DNA: TGTGCCAGCAGCGGGGGACAGGACTATGGCTACACCTTC

D: TRBD1
size: NA
J: TRBJ1-1
V: TRBV30
CDR3: CAWDRGGEAFF
DNA: TGTGCCTGGGACAGGGGCGGCGAAGCTTTCTTT

D: NA
size: NA
J: TRBJ1-2
V: TRBV11-2
CDR3: CASSLDPPRNYGYTF
DNA: TGTGCCAGCAGCTTAGATCCCCCGCGTAACTATGGCTACACCTTC

D: NA
size: NA
J: TRBJ2-5
V: TRBV29-1
CDR3: CSVEPYRWETQYF
DNA: TGCAGCGTTGAACCCTACCGGTGGGAGACCCAGTACTTC

D: NA
size: NA
J: TRBJ1-1
V: TRBV30
CDR3: CAWSTRAEAFF
DNA: TGTGCCTGGAGTACGAGAGCTGAAGCTTTCTTT

D: NA
size: NA
J: TRBJ2-1
V: TRBV5-4
CDR3: CASSHGLPGNEQFF
DNA: TGTGCCAGCAGCCACGGACTGCCTGGCAATGAGCAGTTCTTC

D: TRBD1
size: NA
J: TRBJ1-2
V: TRBV28
CDR3: CASSSPDRGRDGYTF
DNA: TGTGCCAGCAGTTCTCCGGACAGGGGCCGTGATGGCTACACCTTC

D: NA
size: NA
J: TRBJ1-4
V: TRBV5-6
CDR3: CASSFPYPNEKLFF
DNA: TGTGCCAGCAGCTTCCCTTATCCCAATGAAAAACTGTTTTTT

D: TRBD1
size: NA
J: TRBJ1-4
V: TRBV25-1
CDR3: CATSTGGTEKLFF
DNA: TGTGCCACCTCGACAGGGGGCACAGAAAAACTGTTTTTT

D: TRBD2
size: once
J: TRBJ2-2
V: TRBV9
CDR3: CASSARGLAGLNTGELFF
DNA: TGTGCCAGCAGCGCTCGAGGACTAGCGGGATTGAACACCGGGGAGCTGTTTTTT

D: TRBD2
size: NA
J: TRBJ2-1
V: TRBV27
CDR3: CASSLEPSGYNEQFF
DNA: TGTGCCAGCAGTTTAGAGCCTAGCGGCTACAATGAGCAGTTCTTC

D: TRBD1
size: NA
J: TRBJ2-1
V: TRBV5-4
CDR3: CASSSTGGANNEQFF
DNA: TGTGCCAGCAGCTCGACAGGGGGCGCCAACAATGAGCAGTTCTTC

D: TRBD2
size: NA
J: TRBJ2-1
V: TRBV10-3
CDR3: CAISESTSGRAGMDEQFF
DNA: TGTGCCATCAGTGAGTCGACTAGCGGGAGGGCGGGTATGGATGAGCAGTTCTTC

D: TRBD2
size: NA
J: TRBJ2-5
V: TRBV7-8
CDR3: CASSSWEGSGGQETQYF
DNA: TGTGCCAGCAGCTCCTGGGAGGGTAGCGGGGGCCAAGAGACCCAGTACTTC

D: TRBD1
size: NA
J: TRBJ1-2
V: TRBV5-8
CDR3: CASRRTGSYGYTF
DNA: TGTGCCAGCAGACGGACAGGAAGCTATGGCTACACCTTC

D: TRBD2
size: NA
J: TRBJ2-2
V: TRBV5-1
CDR3: CASSLAVGGGLTGELFF
DNA: TGCGCCAGCAGCTTGGCGGTCGGCGGGGGGCTAACCGGGGAGCTGTTTTTT

D: TRBD2
size: NA
J: TRBJ2-7
V: TRBV15
CDR3: CATSRGTSATSYEQYF
DNA: TGTGCCACCAGCAGGGGAACTAGCGCGACTTCCTACGAGCAGTACTTC

D: NA
size: NA
J: TRBJ1-2
V: TRBV11-2
CDR3: CASSPLGVIYGYTF
DNA: TGTGCCAGCAGCCCCCTAGGAGTGATCTATGGCTACACCTTC

D: NA
size: NA
J: TRBJ1-2
V: TRBV6-5
CDR3: CASSPGSANYGYTF
DNA: TGTGCCAGCAGCCCAGGGTCCGCTAACTATGGCTACACCTTC

D: NA
size: NA
J: TRBJ1-4
V: TRBV25-1
CDR3: CASSELGDTKNEKLFF
DNA: TGTGCCAGCAGTGAATTGGGGGACACTAAAAATGAAAAACTGTTTTTT

D: NA
size: NA
J: TRBJ2-1
V: TRBV5-4
CDR3: CASSDGGNVGDEQFF
DNA: TGTGCCAGCAGCGATGGGGGGAATGTTGGCGATGAGCAGTTCTTC

D: TRBD1
size: NA
J: TRBJ1-3
V: TRBV29-1
CDR3: CSAGGGDSGNTIYF
DNA: TGCAGCGCCGGAGGGGGCGACTCTGGAAACACCATATATTTT

D: NA
size: NA
J: TRBJ1-2
V: TRBV5-6
CDR3: CASSLVEGDYGYTF
DNA: TGTGCCAGCAGCTTGGTTGAGGGGGACTATGGCTACACCTTC

D: NA
size: NA
J: TRBJ1-1
V: TRBV6-1
CDR3: CASRGQTDTEAFF
DNA: TGTGCCAGCAGAGGACAGACCGACACTGAAGCTTTCTTT

D: NA
size: NA
J: TRBJ2-3
V: TRBV6-1
CDR3: CASSETSGNRGDTQYF
DNA: TGTGCCAGCAGTGAGACTAGCGGCAACAGGGGGGATACGCAGTATTTT

D: NA
size: few
J: TRBJ2-2
V: TRBV28
CDR3: CASSFGGWMFF
DNA: TGTGCCAGCAGTTTCGGGGGTTGGATGTTTTTT